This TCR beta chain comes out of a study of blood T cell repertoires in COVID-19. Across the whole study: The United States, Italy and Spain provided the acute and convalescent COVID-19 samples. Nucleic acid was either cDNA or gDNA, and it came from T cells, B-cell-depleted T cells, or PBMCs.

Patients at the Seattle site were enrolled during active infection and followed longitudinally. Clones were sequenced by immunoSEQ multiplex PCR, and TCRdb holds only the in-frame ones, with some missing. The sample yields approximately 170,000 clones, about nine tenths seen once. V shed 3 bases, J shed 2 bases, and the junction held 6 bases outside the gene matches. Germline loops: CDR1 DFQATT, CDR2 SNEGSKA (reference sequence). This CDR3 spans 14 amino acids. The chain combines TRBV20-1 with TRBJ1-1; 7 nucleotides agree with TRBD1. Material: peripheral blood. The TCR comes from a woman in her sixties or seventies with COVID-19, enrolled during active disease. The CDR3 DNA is TGCAGTGCTAGTCAGGGGACAGCTAACACTGAAGCTTTCTTT. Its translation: CSASQGTANTEAFF.